These T cell receptor beta chains were read from a single sample in a study of blood T cell repertoires in COVID-19. Assay: immunoSEQ multiplex PCR; the TCRdb copy retains only in-frame clones and omits some. The data show tens of thousands of clones, with approximately 90% seen just once and less than 5% held by the top ten. Sequencing used peripheral blood. Receptors were obtained from a man aged 45-60 years with active COVID-19. The CDR3 runs from the conserved cysteine through the conserved F or W. Each record gives: D gene, J gene, clone size, V gene, CDR3 DNA, CDR3 protein. A D gene is named only where the DNA matches it firmly. Some rows mark clone size as missing; the rest say once, few, many or name a class of expanded clone.

d_gene: TRBD1; j_gene: TRBJ1-6; abundance: .; v_gene: TRBV14; CDR3nt: TGTGCCAGCAGCCAATGGGACAGCACCTCACCCCTCCACTTT; CDR3aa: CASSQWDSTSPLHF
d_gene: .; j_gene: TRBJ1-3; abundance: few; v_gene: TRBV4-2; CDR3nt: TGTGCCAGCAGCCAAGAACGGACAAACTCTGGAAACACCATATATTTT; CDR3aa: CASSQERTNSGNTIYF
d_gene: .; j_gene: TRBJ2-2; abundance: .; v_gene: TRBV7-2; CDR3nt: TGTGCCAGCAGCTTACTATTTAGGGGTGGGGAGCTGTTTTTT; CDR3aa: CASSLLFRGGELFF
d_gene: .; j_gene: TRBJ1-1; abundance: .; v_gene: TRBV18; CDR3nt: TGTGCCAGCTCAACTTCGACAGGAATGAACACTGAAGCTTTCTTT; CDR3aa: CASSTSTGMNTEAFF
d_gene: .; j_gene: TRBJ1-4; abundance: .; v_gene: TRBV5-1; CDR3nt: TGCGCCAGCAGCTTGGACAGTATGTCTGAAAAACTGTTTTTT; CDR3aa: CASSLDSMSEKLFF
d_gene: TRBD2; j_gene: TRBJ2-1; abundance: .; v_gene: TRBV5-6; CDR3nt: TGTGCCAGCAGCCCCGGGTTAGCGGGGGGGCGAAATGAGCAGTTCTTC; CDR3aa: CASSPGLAGGRNEQFF
d_gene: .; j_gene: TRBJ1-1; abundance: .; v_gene: TRBV5-1; CDR3nt: TGCGCCAGCAGCTTGGTGGTGCAGGGTGGAACTGAAGCTTTCTTT; CDR3aa: CASSLVVQGGTEAFF
d_gene: TRBD2; j_gene: TRBJ2-1; abundance: .; v_gene: TRBV7-8; CDR3nt: TGTGCCAGCAGCCGATCTAGCGGGGGGTACAACGGGCAGTTCTTC; CDR3aa: CASSRSSGGYNGQFF
d_gene: TRBD1; j_gene: TRBJ2-2; abundance: .; v_gene: TRBV5-1; CDR3nt: TGCGCCAGCAGCTTGCAGGGACAGGGCACCGGGGAGCTGTTTTTT; CDR3aa: CASSLQGQGTGELFF
d_gene: .; j_gene: TRBJ2-5; abundance: once; v_gene: TRBV7-9; CDR3nt: TGTGCCAGCAGCTCGACACGAGGGTCGGGGGAGACCCAGTACTTC; CDR3aa: CASSSTRGSGETQYF
d_gene: .; j_gene: TRBJ1-2; abundance: .; v_gene: TRBV6-2/TRBV6-3; CDR3nt: TGTGCCAGCAGTTACATGACAGAATTATATGGCTACACCTTC; CDR3aa: CASSYMTELYGYTF
d_gene: .; j_gene: TRBJ2-7; abundance: .; v_gene: TRBV27; CDR3nt: TGTGCCAGCAGTCAATTCGGCTACGAGCAGTACTTC; CDR3aa: CASSQFGYEQYF
d_gene: .; j_gene: TRBJ1-1; abundance: .; v_gene: TRBV5-1; CDR3nt: TGCGCCAGCAGCTTTACAGAGAACACTGAAGCTTTCTTT; CDR3aa: CASSFTENTEAFF
d_gene: .; j_gene: TRBJ2-5; abundance: .; v_gene: TRBV4-1; CDR3nt: TGCGCCAGCAGCCAAGACAGGGCCCAAGAGACCCAGTACTTC; CDR3aa: CASSQDRAQETQYF
d_gene: TRBD2; j_gene: TRBJ2-3; abundance: .; v_gene: TRBV4-3; CDR3nt: TGCGCCAGCAGCCAAGATAGGACTAGCGTGGATACGCAGTATTTT; CDR3aa: CASSQDRTSVDTQYF
d_gene: TRBD2; j_gene: TRBJ2-1; abundance: .; v_gene: TRBV18; CDR3nt: TGTGCCAGCTCGCCCCTGAGCGGGGGGCTGGATGAGCAGTTCTTC; CDR3aa: CASSPLSGGLDEQFF
d_gene: .; j_gene: TRBJ2-5; abundance: .; v_gene: TRBV7-9; CDR3nt: TGTGCCAGCAGCTCCCTCCCGGGGAAGGAGACCCAGTACTTC; CDR3aa: CASSSLPGKETQYF
d_gene: TRBD2; j_gene: TRBJ2-3; abundance: .; v_gene: TRBV29-1; CDR3nt: TGCAGCGCCCCTAGCGGGGGCCGCACAGATACGCAGTATTTT; CDR3aa: CSAPSGGRTDTQYF
d_gene: .; j_gene: TRBJ2-5; abundance: .; v_gene: TRBV9; CDR3nt: TGTGCCAGCAGTTCCGACTTGACAGAGACCCAGTACTTC; CDR3aa: CASSSDLTETQYF
d_gene: .; j_gene: TRBJ2-5; abundance: .; v_gene: TRBV14; CDR3nt: TGTGCCAGCAGCCAAGTACGGGAGACCCAGTACTTC; CDR3aa: CASSQVRETQYF
d_gene: TRBD1; j_gene: TRBJ2-7; abundance: .; v_gene: TRBV6-2/TRBV6-3; CDR3nt: TGTGCCAGCAGTTGGATTCAGGGGACAGGGGTCTCCTACGAGCAGTACTTC; CDR3aa: CASSWIQGTGVSYEQYF
d_gene: TRBD1; j_gene: TRBJ2-7; abundance: .; v_gene: TRBV23-1; CDR3nt: TGCGCCAGCACAATTCCGGGACAGGGCACCTACGAGCAGTACTTC; CDR3aa: CASTIPGQGTYEQYF
d_gene: TRBD2; j_gene: TRBJ2-7; abundance: .; v_gene: TRBV6-2/TRBV6-3; CDR3nt: TGTGCCAGCAGCCGCTGGGAGGGACTGAAGCTCGAGCAGTACTTC; CDR3aa: CASSRWEGLKLEQYF
d_gene: .; j_gene: TRBJ1-4; abundance: .; v_gene: TRBV30; CDR3nt: TGTGCCTGGAGTCTGGGGGGGAATGAAAAACTGTTTTTT; CDR3aa: CAWSLGGNEKLFF
d_gene: .; j_gene: TRBJ1-1; abundance: .; v_gene: TRBV18; CDR3nt: TGTGCCAGCTCACCACCGTTCGGGGGGACGAGGACTGAAGCTTTCTTT; CDR3aa: CASSPPFGGTRTEAFF
d_gene: .; j_gene: TRBJ2-7; abundance: once; v_gene: TRBV3-1/TRBV3-2; CDR3nt: TGTGCCAGCAGCCAAACGGCAGGTTACGAGCAGTACTTC; CDR3aa: CASSQTAGYEQYF
d_gene: .; j_gene: TRBJ1-1; abundance: .; v_gene: TRBV4-1; CDR3nt: TGCGCCAGCAGCCAGATACAGGGAAGTGAAGCTTTCTTT; CDR3aa: CASSQIQGSEAFF
d_gene: TRBD1; j_gene: TRBJ1-2; abundance: .; v_gene: TRBV2; CDR3nt: TGTGCCAGCATTGGGACGACAGGGTCGGGGGGCTACACCTTC; CDR3aa: CASIGTTGSGGYTF
d_gene: TRBD1; j_gene: TRBJ2-5; abundance: once; v_gene: TRBV12-3/TRBV12-4; CDR3nt: TGTGCCAGCGGGGGACAGCGCCAAGAGACCCAGTACTTC; CDR3aa: CASGGQRQETQYF
d_gene: .; j_gene: TRBJ2-7; abundance: .; v_gene: TRBV6-1; CDR3nt: TGTGCCAGCAGTGAAGAGGAGACAGAATCCTACGAGCAGTACTTC; CDR3aa: CASSEEETESYEQYF
d_gene: .; j_gene: TRBJ1-2; abundance: .; v_gene: TRBV18; CDR3nt: TGTGCCAGCTCACCCCGGGGGGACTATGGCTACACCTTC; CDR3aa: CASSPRGDYGYTF
d_gene: .; j_gene: TRBJ2-3; abundance: .; v_gene: TRBV7-3; CDR3nt: TGTGCCAGCAGCAGATCGGGGTCACAAGATACGCAGTATTTT; CDR3aa: CASSRSGSQDTQYF
d_gene: .; j_gene: TRBJ1-1; abundance: .; v_gene: TRBV3-1/TRBV3-2; CDR3nt: TGTGCCAGCAGCCAAACGGGGTTCGGGCACACTGAAGCTTTCTTT; CDR3aa: CASSQTGFGHTEAFF
d_gene: .; j_gene: TRBJ2-3; abundance: .; v_gene: TRBV11-3; CDR3nt: TGTGCCAGCAGCTTAGCCCTTACAGATACGCAGTATTTT; CDR3aa: CASSLALTDTQYF
d_gene: .; j_gene: TRBJ1-5; abundance: .; v_gene: TRBV27; CDR3nt: TGTGCCAGCAGTTTATTCTGGGGAGGAGGTCAGCCCCAGCATTTT; CDR3aa: CASSLFWGGGQPQHF
d_gene: TRBD2; j_gene: TRBJ2-1; abundance: .; v_gene: TRBV2; CDR3nt: TGTGCCAGCAGGCGGGCTAGCGGGGGGTGGCAGTTCTTC; CDR3aa: CASRRASGGWQFF
d_gene: TRBD1; j_gene: TRBJ2-1; abundance: .; v_gene: TRBV18; CDR3nt: TGTGCCAGCTCACCGGGGACAGGACCCAATGAGCAGTTCTTC; CDR3aa: CASSPGTGPNEQFF
d_gene: TRBD2; j_gene: TRBJ2-1; abundance: .; v_gene: TRBV3-1/TRBV3-2; CDR3nt: TGTGCCAGCAGCCAAGACGTAGCGGGGGCAACCTACAATGAGCAGTTCTTC; CDR3aa: CASSQDVAGATYNEQFF
d_gene: .; j_gene: TRBJ1-2; abundance: .; v_gene: TRBV29-1; CDR3nt: TGCAGCGTGGGTGACGACAGTCCTTATGGCTACACCTTC; CDR3aa: CSVGDDSPYGYTF
d_gene: TRBD2; j_gene: TRBJ2-3; abundance: .; v_gene: TRBV11-2; CDR3nt: TGTGCCAGCAGCCTTCGGACTAGCGGGGGGCCCACAGATACGCAGTATTTT; CDR3aa: CASSLRTSGGPTDTQYF
d_gene: .; j_gene: TRBJ2-1; abundance: .; v_gene: TRBV5-1; CDR3nt: TGCGCCAGCAGCCGCGGCCCGGTGTGGGAGCAGTTCTTC; CDR3aa: CASSRGPVWEQFF
d_gene: .; j_gene: TRBJ2-2; abundance: few; v_gene: TRBV7-9; CDR3nt: TGTGCCAGCAGTGTCCTAATCAACACCGGGGAGCTGTTTTTT; CDR3aa: CASSVLINTGELFF
d_gene: TRBD1; j_gene: TRBJ1-2; abundance: .; v_gene: TRBV7-9; CDR3nt: TGTGCCAGCAGCTTAGGACAGGGTGACTATGGCTACACCTTC; CDR3aa: CASSLGQGDYGYTF
d_gene: .; j_gene: TRBJ1-1; abundance: .; v_gene: TRBV5-4; CDR3nt: TGTGCCAGCAGGAGTGGACAGAACACTGAAGCTTTCTTT; CDR3aa: CASRSGQNTEAFF
d_gene: TRBD2; j_gene: TRBJ2-5; abundance: once; v_gene: TRBV11-2; CDR3nt: TGTGCCAGCAGCTTAGGCGGGGGGCCACGGGAGACCCAGTACTTC; CDR3aa: CASSLGGGPRETQYF